One sample yielded the 22 T cell receptor beta chains listed below, sequenced in a study of human T cells and chemical hapten exposure. As to time point: patch test 3, about 24 weeks after DPC sensitization. As to treatment: therapeutic diphenylcyclopropenone sensitization with weekly scalp DPC. One entry per CDR3 protein results from TCRdb running MiXCR on the RACE reads. The data hold 60,000 to 65,000 distinct CDR3 sequences, with approximately 10% observed a single time. The source was whole blood, collected in connection with sensitization to the hapten diphenylcyclopropenone (DPC). These TCRs come from a woman in her twenties or thirties with alopecia areata. Some clones in this sample may be carry-over from other donors' samples.

This clonotype was picked up many times. The chain joins TRBV21-1 to TRBJ2-7; TRBD1 is taken as the D call from the table, unchecked against the DNA. TRBV21-1 counts as a pseudogene. The CDR3 extends over 14 amino acids. This CDR3 is CASSKVKGDHEQYF. The CDR3 nucleotides read TGTGCCAGCAGCAAAGTGAAGGGGGACCACGAGCAGTACTTC.

The chain combines TRBV11-2 with TRBJ2-3; a weak D match, TRBD1 (6 bases). Trimming cost V 6 bases and J 7 bases, with 23 bases left between them. CDR3 length: 16 amino acids. CDR1 and CDR2 from the germline V gene are SGHAT and FQNNGV. The CDR3 nucleotides read TGTGCCAGCAGAAATTTGGGCCCCCACAGGGCGAATACGCAGTATTTT. Residues: CASRNLGPHRANTQYF. Supplemented by reference TRBV11-2 and TRBJ2-3, the full variable domain reads EAGVAQSPRYKIIEKRQSVAFWCNPISGHATLYWYQQILGQGPKLLIQFQNNGVVDDSQLPKDRFSAERLKGVDSTLKIQPAKLEDSAVYLCASRNLGPHRANTQYFGPGTRLTVL.

V and J are TRBV2 and TRBJ2-1; 8 bases align to TRBD1. V dropped 3 bases and J dropped 6; count of bases not matched to a gene: 4. The length of the CDR3 is 14 residues. Germline assignment: CDR1 SNHLY and CDR2 FYNNEI. This CDR3 is CASSDRGPSNEQFF. The CDR3 coding sequence is TGTGCCAGCAGTGACAGGGGGCCAAGCAATGAGCAGTTCTTC. Full variable domain (remainder filled in from reference TRBV2 and TRBJ2-1): EPEVTQTPSHQVTQMGQEVILRCVPISNHLYFYWYRQILGQKVEFLVSFYNNEISEKSEIFDDQFSVERPDGSNFTLKIRSTKLEDSAMYFCASSDRGPSNEQFFGPGTRLTVL.

This clonotype was seen at least ten times. The chain couples TRBV6-2 or TRBV6-3 to TRBJ1-6, with 7 bases identical to TRBD1. Germline assignment: CDR1 MNHEY and CDR2 SVGEGT. The V gene end was trimmed by 2 bases and the J gene end by 8 bases; junction bases not matched to a gene: 6. This CDR3 is built from 15 residues. This CDR3 reads CASSYQGVADSPLHF. The CDR3 region has the DNA TGTGCCAGCAGTTACCAGGGGGTAGCTGATTCACCCCTCCACTTT.

The chain combines TRBV9 with TRBJ2-5, with 7 bases lining up with TRBD2. There are 15 residues in the CDR3. Looked up from germline, CDR1 is SGDLS and CDR2 is YYNGEE. Trimming cost V 6 bases and J 2 bases; bases outside gene matches: 10. The DNA of the CDR3 is TGTGCCAGCACCCGCTTCAGCGGGGTACAAGAGACCCAGTACTTC. Translated, it gives CASTRFSGVQETQYF.

This clonotype was observed a handful of times. The V gene is TRBV7-9, the J gene TRBJ1-2; tentative D call: TRBD1 (5 bases). Trimming pared 2 bases from V and 3 bases from J, leaving 10 bases between. The CDR3 runs 14 residues. Per germline, CDR1 SEHNR and CDR2 FQNEAQ (reference sequence). The CDR3 sequence is CASSLSAGHYGYTF. The CDR3 DNA reads as TGTGCCAGCAGCTTATCGGCAGGGCACTATGGCTACACCTTC.

This clonotype was observed a handful of times. This chain links TRBV7-2 with TRBJ2-7; D gene ambiguous. The length of the CDR3 is 14 residues. The V and J ends lost 3 bases and 0 bases respectively, with 9 bases between them. Germline CDR1 and CDR2: SGHTA and FQGNSA. The CDR3: CASSFRVGSYEQYF. The CDR3 DNA follows: TGTGCCAGCAGCTTCCGTGTCGGCTCCTACGAGCAGTACTTC.

The sample holds a few counts of this clonotype. The V and J genes are TRBV5-5 and TRBJ1-4, with TRBD1 matching over 8 bases. Germline V gives CDR1 SGHKS, CDR2 YYEKEE (reference sequence). J was trimmed by 6 bases and V by 0 bases; bases with no gene match: 4. This CDR3 is 15 amino acids long. CDR3 DNA sequence: TGTGCCAGCAGCTTGGCGGGACAGGATGATGAAAAACTGTTTTTT. It codes for CASSLAGQDDEKLFF.

This clonotype was counted a few times. This sequence joins TRBV9 and TRBJ2-1; 11 bases agree with TRBD2. Looked up from germline, CDR1 is SGDLS and CDR2 is YYNGEE. J was trimmed by 9 bases and V by 2 bases; bases with no gene match: 7. This CDR3 region has 15 residues. The chain's CDR3 is CASSVRLAGSSEQFF. The CDR3, as DNA: TGTGCCAGCAGCGTCAGACTAGCGGGGAGCAGTGAGCAGTTCTTC.

The V call is TRBV11-2, the J call TRBJ1-4; TRBD1 aligns across 8 bases. This CDR3 is 19 amino acids long. The germline gives CDR1 SGHAT, CDR2 FQNNGV. Trimming removed 5 bases from V and 0 bases from J; junction bases left unmatched: 14. The chain's CDR3 is CASSMRRTGLKATNEKLFF. Written as DNA, the CDR3 is TGTGCCAGCAGCATGCGAAGGACAGGGCTGAAGGCAACTAATGAAAAACTGTTTTTT.

Ten or more counts support this clonotype. CDR3 nucleotides: TGTGCCAGCACCGCTCGGCGGGGACTTATCTGTGTTTTGAAGCAGTACTTC. This gives the protein CASTARRGLICVLKQYF. The rearrangement links TRBV6-4 to TRBJ2-7, with D possibly matching TRBD2 (6 bases). CDR1 is MRHNA, CDR2 SNTAGT, per germline. The V gene lost 7 bases and the J gene lost 8 bases, with 30 bases spanning the gap. The CDR3 loop spans 17 amino acids.

This clonotype was detected many times. The chain combines TRBV20-1 with TRBJ2-7, with 12 bases fitting TRBD2. The CDR3 loop spans 14 amino acids. CDR1 DFQATT and CDR2 SNEGSKA come from the germline V gene (reference sequence). J lost 6 bases, V lost 0 bases, and 3 bases had no gene match. CDR3 bases: TGCAGTGCTAGAGAAGGGACTAGCGGGTCCGAGCAGTACTTC. Translating it yields CSAREGTSGSEQYF.

This clonotype was counted at least ten times. This chain joins TRBV11-3 and TRBJ2-2; D remains ambiguous. This CDR3 region has 11 residues. Trimming shortened V by 5 bases and J by 5 bases, and 3 bases separated the two germline ends. CDR1 is SGHNT and CDR2 is YENEEA in the germline V gene. The CDR3: CASSRTGELFF. The CDR3 DNA reads as TGTGCCAGCAGCCGGACCGGGGAGCTGTTTTTT.

In this sample, this clonotype turned up a few times. The V gene is TRBV29-1, the J gene TRBJ2-6; maybe TRBD1 (5 bases). Trimming took off 2 bases at V and 0 bases at J, with 5 bases between the two ends. The germline V gene has CDR1 SQVTM and CDR2 ANQGSEA. CDR3 size: 14 residues. The CDR3 DNA follows: TGCAGCGTTGAAAGGGGCTCTGGGGCCAACGTCCTGACTTTC. Encoded protein: CSVERGSGANVLTF.

This clonotype was found many times. The chain joins TRBV27 to TRBJ1-5; possibly TRBD1 for D (5 bases). The CDR3 loop spans 14 amino acids. The ends were cut back, 0 bases at V and 2 bases at J, with 5 bases in the middle. Germline-derived CDR1 and CDR2 are MNHEY and SMNVEV (reference sequence). Here the CDR3 DNA reads TGTGCCAGCAGTTTATCGGGGGGCAATCAGCCCCAGCATTTT. Translation gives CASSLSGGNQPQHF.

This clonotype was seen more than once but under ten times. The genes are TRBV19 and TRBJ2-6; D ambiguous. Germline CDR1 is LNHDA and CDR2 is SQIVND (reference sequence). This CDR3 spans 15 amino acids. Trimming took 7 bases from V and 0 from J, leaving 10 bases between them. CDR3 in amino acids: CASTKWSSGANVLTF. The CDR3 bases are TGTGCCAGTACCAAATGGAGCTCTGGGGCCAACGTCCTGACTTTC.

At least ten counts were recorded for this clonotype. The chain is built from TRBV14 and TRBJ1-2; TRBD1 aligns across 7 bases. The CDR3 has 16 amino acids. Per the germline V gene, CDR1 is SGHDN and CDR2 is FVKESK. J gave up 5 bases and V 3 bases, and 12 bases lay outside the gene matches. The chain's CDR3 is CASSHGFGTAGYGYTF. For the CDR3, the DNA is TGTGCCAGCAGCCACGGGTTTGGGACAGCTGGGTATGGCTACACCTTC.

In this sample, this clonotype turned up a few times. The V call is TRBV6-1, the J call TRBJ1-6; weak D call: TRBD1 (5 bases). Trimming stripped 8 bases from V and 7 bases from J, with 15 bases between. This CDR3 is 14 amino acids long. Germline loops: CDR1 MNHNS, CDR2 SASEGT. The CDR3 spells CASSRSRGNSPLHF. DNA for the CDR3: TGTGCCAGCTCCCGATCAAGGGGCAATTCACCCCTCCACTTT.

At least ten counts were recorded for this clonotype. This chain joins TRBV7-9 and TRBJ1-1; 7 nucleotides agree with TRBD1. The J segment lost 0 bases and the V segment lost 5 bases, leaving 3 bases of the junction unmatched. CDR1 SEHNR and CDR2 FQNEAQ come from the germline V gene (reference sequence). This CDR3 has 14 amino acids. The CDR3 DNA reads TGTGCCAGCAGCCGCGGACAGGTGAACACTGAAGCTTTCTTT. Its protein is CASSRGQVNTEAFF.

This clonotype has ten or more counts. The chain joins TRBV6-2 or TRBV6-3 to TRBJ2-7, with a tentative D call TRBD2 (6 bases). Germline CDR1 MNHEY, CDR2 SVGEGT. Deletions cut 0 bases from V and 3 bases from J, with 12 bases between. The CDR3 consists of 15 residues. This CDR3 is CASSYSEAGRYEQYF. CDR3 nucleotide sequence: TGTGCCAGCAGTTACTCGGAGGCGGGACGCTACGAGCAGTACTTC.

This clonotype was seen ten or more times. J is TRBJ2-3 and V is TRBV9; D remains ambiguous. The V gene lost 0 bases and the J gene lost 2 bases, with 13 bases spanning the gap. Per germline, CDR1 SGDLS and CDR2 YYNGEE. The CDR3 extends over 16 amino acids. The CDR3, as DNA: TGTGCCAGCAGCGTAGAAGCTAGGGCCTACACAGATACGCAGTATTTT. As protein: CASSVEARAYTDTQYF.

This clonotype was detected a few times. The chain carries TRBV4-1 and TRBJ1-5, with D uncertain. V lost 1 base, J lost 7 bases, and 11 bases lay in between. The CDR3 contains 14 residues. Germline CDR1 is MGHRA and CDR2 is YSYEKL. The CDR3 reads CASSQVRLSQPQHF. CDR3 DNA sequence: TGCGCCAGCAGCCAAGTGAGGCTGAGCCAGCCCCAGCATTTT.